The rows below give T cell receptor beta chains drawn from one sample of a study of T cell changes during pregnancy in multiple sclerosis. Sequenced by immunoSEQ multiplex PCR; TCRdb stores in-frame clones only, minus some. The table has some 40,000 clones, 94% seen once. Sample: CD4+ T cells from peripheral blood mononuclear cells, taken after pregnancy. These receptor sequences come from a female donor with multiple sclerosis, enrolled in a pregnancy study. The CDR3 runs from the conserved cysteine through the conserved F or W. A D gene is named only where the DNA matches it firmly. Clone sizes are given selectively: once, few, many, or a class where the clone is expanded.

abundance	v_gene	j_gene	d_gene	CDR3nt	CDR3aa
.	TRBV27	TRBJ1-2	.	TGTGCCAGCAGTTTCGCGGGATTCCGTGGCTACACCTTC	CASSFAGFRGYTF
.	TRBV6-6	TRBJ1-2	TRBD1	TGTGCCAGCAGTTCTAGGGACAGGGGTTCCTATGGCTACACCTTC	CASSSRDRGSYGYTF
.	TRBV5-4	TRBJ2-3	TRBD2	TGTGCCAGCAGCTTGGACGGCGGGGGGGCCCAAGATACGCAGTATTTT	CASSLDGGGAQDTQYF
.	TRBV2	TRBJ1-5	.	TGTGCCAGCAGTGAAGCGCTGGGCGCAGGTCAGCCCCAGCATTTT	CASSEALGAGQPQHF
.	TRBV5-1	TRBJ2-7	TRBD1	TGCGCCAGCTCTACAGGGGCCTCCTACGAGCAGTACTTC	CASSTGASYEQYF
.	TRBV7-9	TRBJ1-1	.	TGTGCCAGCAGCTTAGTGGGTTTCAGGGAAACTGAAGCTTTCTTT	CASSLVGFRETEAFF
.	TRBV6-4	TRBJ2-5	.	TGTGCCAGCAGTGGCCTCCGGGACAAGGGGACCGGGGAGACCCAGTACTTC	CASSGLRDKGTGETQYF
.	TRBV21-1	TRBJ2-3	.	TGTGCCGTAGACACCTCAGATACGCAGTATTTT	CAVDTSDTQYF
medium-sized	TRBV27	TRBJ2-7	.	TGTGCCAGCAACGATTCCCCCATGGACAGACCCTACGAGCAGTACTTC	CASNDSPMDRPYEQYF
.	TRBV9	TRBJ2-7	TRBD2	TGTGCCAGCAGCACCACCGGGACTAGCGACGAGCAGTACTTC	CASSTTGTSDEQYF
.	TRBV6-5	TRBJ2-7	.	TGTGCCAGCAGCGATTCACAGGGATCGTCCTACGAGCAGTACTTC	CASSDSQGSSYEQYF
few	TRBV7-2	TRBJ2-1	TRBD2	TGTGCCAGCAGCTTGGGAGCGGGGGCATACAATGAGCAGTTCTTC	CASSLGAGAYNEQFF
.	TRBV9	TRBJ1-2	TRBD1	TGTGCCAGCAGCGACCCGGGACAGGGGGCGATACCCAGAGGCTACACCTTC	CASSDPGQGAIPRGYTF
.	TRBV18	TRBJ2-3	TRBD1	TGTGCCACCTCCGGACAGGGGGCGTCGGATACGCAGTATTTT	CATSGQGASDTQYF
once	TRBV2	TRBJ2-1	TRBD2	TGTGCCAGCAGTTCTAGCGGGGGGGCTCTCAATGAGCAGTTCTTC	CASSSSGGALNEQFF
.	TRBV5-4	TRBJ2-7	.	TGTGCCAGCAGCGCCGGGGGTGGCTCCTACGAGCAGTACTTC	CASSAGGGSYEQYF
.	TRBV6-1	TRBJ2-3	.	TGTGCCAGCCAACGGGGTACAGATACGCAGTATTTT	CASQRGTDTQYF
.	TRBV19	TRBJ1-1	.	TGTGCCAGTAGCAAACGGGATGAAGCTTTCTTT	CASSKRDEAFF
.	TRBV19	TRBJ2-5	TRBD1	TGTGCCAGTAGTATATTGACAGGGCCAGGGCAAGAGACCCAGTACTTC	CASSILTGPGQETQYF
.	TRBV18	TRBJ2-7	TRBD1	TGTGCCAGCTCACCACTTGACAGGGGCGAGCAGTACTTC	CASSPLDRGEQYF
.	TRBV9	TRBJ1-6	.	TGTGCCAGCAGCCCTCAGATCGGGGATAATAATTCACCCCTCCACTTT	CASSPQIGDNNSPLHF
.	TRBV15	TRBJ2-5	TRBD2	TGTGCCACCAGCAGAGATAACGGACTAGCGGGGGACACCCAGTACTTC	CATSRDNGLAGDTQYF
.	TRBV4-1	TRBJ1-3	.	TGCGCCAGCAGCGGGCGGGAGGGGGACCTCTCTGGAAACACCATATATTTT	CASSGREGDLSGNTIYF
.	TRBV7-9	TRBJ2-1	TRBD2	TGTGCCAGCAGCTTACTTAGCGGGGGCTACAATGAGCAGTTCTTC	CASSLLSGGYNEQFF
once	TRBV30	TRBJ2-5	.	TGTGCCTTGGCGCGGGGATCGGGGCAAGAGACCCAGTACTTC	CALARGSGQETQYF
.	TRBV10-1	TRBJ2-7	.	TGCGCCAGCAGTGCCCGGGTAGGGGCCTCTTTCCACGAGCAGTACTTC	CASSARVGASFHEQYF
.	TRBV19	TRBJ1-4	TRBD1	TGTGCCAGTAGTAGTGGACAGGGGGCCACTAATGAAAAACTGTTTTTT	CASSSGQGATNEKLFF
.	TRBV27	TRBJ2-7	TRBD2	TGTGCCAGCAGTGGGACTAGCGGAGACCAGGGAAAGCAGTACTTC	CASSGTSGDQGKQYF
.	TRBV5-1	TRBJ1-4	TRBD1	TGCGCCAGCAGCCCCCTCCAGGGGGAATCCACAAAACTGTTTTTT	CASSPLQGESTKLFF
.	TRBV5-6	TRBJ2-7	.	TGTGCCAGCAGCTTGGATCCGACGGGTTCCTACGAGCAGTACTTC	CASSLDPTGSYEQYF
.	TRBV5-6	TRBJ1-6	.	TGTGCCAGCAGCAAGGGGACATGGCTTTATTCACCCCTCCACTTT	CASSKGTWLYSPLHF
.	TRBV29-1	TRBJ1-6	.	TGCAGAGGGGGAGACAACTCCTATAATTCACCCCTCCACTTT	CRGGDNSYNSPLHF
.	TRBV6-6	TRBJ1-2	TRBD1	TGTGCCAGCAGTTACGGTGATTGGGACAGTAACTATGGCTACACCTTC	CASSYGDWDSNYGYTF
.	TRBV4-2	TRBJ1-2	.	TGTGCCAGCAGCCAAGATTCGGCAGGTCAAGGCTACACCTTC	CASSQDSAGQGYTF
.	TRBV10-3	TRBJ2-1	TRBD2	TGTGCCATCGCCGGGACTAGCGGGGGTGGCAATGAGCAGTTCTTC	CAIAGTSGGGNEQFF
.	TRBV11-2	TRBJ2-1	.	TGTGCCAGCAGCTTGGGCCGAAACAATGAGCAGTTCTTC	CASSLGRNNEQFF
.	TRBV27	TRBJ1-1	.	TGTGCCAGCAGTCCAGGGCTGAACACTGAAGCTTTCTTT	CASSPGLNTEAFF
.	TRBV5-6	TRBJ2-5	TRBD1	TGTGCCAGCAGCTTGGTGGGGAGGACAGGGCAAGAGACCCAGTACTTC	CASSLVGRTGQETQYF
.	TRBV11-2	TRBJ2-7	.	TGTGCCAACAGCTCCGACAGGCTCTACGAGCAGTACTTC	CANSSDRLYEQYF
.	TRBV4-2	TRBJ2-2	TRBD2	TGTGCCAGCAGCCAAGGTCGCGGGGGTGACACCGGGGAGCTGTTTTTT	CASSQGRGGDTGELFF
.	TRBV30	TRBJ1-4	.	TGTGCCTGGAGCGGATCGGACAGCGGGGTTAATGAAAAACTGTTTTTT	CAWSGSDSGVNEKLFF
.	TRBV2	TRBJ1-2	TRBD1	TGTGCCAGCACTCTCGCGGGGACAGGCTTCATTGGTGGCTATGGCTACACCTTC	CASTLAGTGFIGGYGYTF
.	TRBV10-3	TRBJ2-1	.	TGTGCCATCAGTCCCCAACAACGAGGCCAGGAGCAGTTCTTC	CAISPQQRGQEQFF
.	TRBV6-1	TRBJ1-1	.	TGTGCCAGCAGTGAAGTCTTATCGAACACTGAAGCTTTCTTT	CASSEVLSNTEAFF
.	TRBV6-1	TRBJ1-1	TRBD1	TGTGCCAGCAGTTTGGGGACAGCGAACACTGAAGCTTTCTTT	CASSLGTANTEAFF
.	TRBV5-6	TRBJ1-6	TRBD1	TGTGCCAGCAGCAGGAGGACAGGGTTTTCTAATGAGGCCCTCCACTTT	CASSRRTGFSNEALHF
.	TRBV2	TRBJ2-4	.	.	CASRVGPGLGGNIQYF
.	TRBV10-3	TRBJ1-2	TRBD1	TGTGCCATCAGTGCCGGGACAGGGAGCTATGGCTACACCTTC	CAISAGTGSYGYTF
.	TRBV7-3	TRBJ2-2	.	TGTGCCAGCAGCTCAGGAAGTGGCACCGGGGAGCTGTTTTTT	CASSSGSGTGELFF
.	TRBV28	TRBJ2-7	TRBD1	TGTGCCAGCAGTTCAACGATCCGGGACAGGGGGCGTGAGCAGTACTTC	CASSSTIRDRGREQYF
.	TRBV6-5	TRBJ2-1	TRBD2	TGTGCCAGCAGATCGCCGGGACTAGCGGCGAATGAGCAGTTCTTC	CASRSPGLAANEQFF
.	TRBV19	TRBJ1-2	.	TGTGCCAGTAGTATCGGGGATGGCTACACCTTC	CASSIGDGYTF
.	TRBV7-2	TRBJ2-1	.	TGTGCCAGCAGCTTAGTCGGGACAACTAACAATGAGCAGTTCTTC	CASSLVGTTNNEQFF
.	TRBV6-1	TRBJ1-1	.	TGTGCCAGCAGAATCCACAGGGACACTGAAGCTTTCTTT	CASRIHRDTEAFF
.	TRBV7-2	TRBJ2-7	.	TGTGCCAGCAGCCCCCAGGGGACGGTGAACTACGAGCAGTACTTC	CASSPQGTVNYEQYF
.	TRBV7-2	TRBJ2-1	.	TGTGCCAGCAGTACCTCAGGGAATACCTACAATGAGCAGTTCTTC	CASSTSGNTYNEQFF
.	TRBV6-1	TRBJ2-7	TRBD2	TGTGCCAGCACTCGGACTAGCGGGAACTACGAGCAGTACTTC	CASTRTSGNYEQYF
.	TRBV21-1	TRBJ2-3	.	TGTGCCAGCAGCACAGCGGCCGCTGGTCTAGGGGAGGACACAGATACGCAGTATTTT	CASSTAAAGLGEDTDTQYF
.	TRBV9	TRBJ1-6	.	TGTGCCAGCAGCGTACGCAGGGGTAATTCACCCCTCCACTTT	CASSVRRGNSPLHF
.	TRBV2	TRBJ2-5	TRBD1	TGTGCCATACCGATGGAGGACAGGGGGGAGACCCAGTACTTC	CAIPMEDRGETQYF